Listed below are T cell receptor beta chains from one sample, sequenced in a study of preoperative IRX-2 immunotherapy in early breast cancer. Profiling relied on immunoSEQ multiplex PCR, and the TCRdb table lists in-frame clones only, not all of them. Of under 35,000 clones detected, over 65% appear once; the ten largest clones hold under 4%. The specimen was collected from a patient treated with IRX-2 immunotherapy. Source of these receptors: a human donor with breast cancer. CDR3s include the opening cysteine and the closing phenylalanine or tryptophan. Fields, in order: CDR3 protein, CDR3 DNA, D gene, clone size, J gene, V gene. The D gene is left open where the match is weak. The size field is filled for only some rows; it gives once, few, many or a size class.

CDR3: CASSWGPGHTEAFF
DNA: TGTGCCAGCAGCTGGGGACCGGGACACACTGAAGCTTTCTTT
D: .
size: .
J: TRBJ1-1
V: TRBV6-8

CDR3: CASSFQGVNTEAFF
DNA: TGTGCCAGCAGCTTTCAGGGGGTGAACACTGAAGCTTTCTTT
D: TRBD1
size: .
J: TRBJ1-1
V: TRBV15

CDR3: CASRLRQGSYEQYF
DNA: TGTGCCAGCAGATTGAGACAGGGGTCCTACGAGCAGTACTTC
D: TRBD1
size: .
J: TRBJ2-7
V: TRBV6-8

CDR3: CASSMDSRRGDTQYF
DNA: TGTGCCAGCAGTATGGACAGCCGAAGAGGGGATACGCAGTATTTT
D: .
size: .
J: TRBJ2-3
V: TRBV28

CDR3: CASSQDLSSPLHF
DNA: TGCGCCAGCAGCCAAGATCTTAGCTCACCCCTCCACTTT
D: .
size: .
J: TRBJ1-6
V: TRBV4-1

CDR3: CASSPGTSREQYF
DNA: TGTGCCAGCAGTCCCGGGACCAGCAGAGAGCAGTATTTC
D: .
size: .
J: TRBJ2-7
V: TRBV6-8

CDR3: CASRAGLAGASSYNEQFF
DNA: TGCGCCAGCAGGGCGGGACTAGCGGGTGCGAGCTCCTACAATGAGCAGTTCTTC
D: TRBD2
size: .
J: TRBJ2-1
V: TRBV5-1

CDR3: CASSPPEGGKNQPQHF
DNA: TGTGCCAGCTCACCCCCGGAGGGAGGGAAGAATCAGCCCCAGCATTTT
D: .
size: .
J: TRBJ1-5
V: TRBV18

CDR3: CASSYSIGQGNNEQFF
DNA: TGTGCCAGCAGTTACTCGATAGGACAGGGAAACAATGAGCAGTTCTTC
D: TRBD1
size: .
J: TRBJ2-1
V: TRBV6-8

CDR3: CAISWGRSTDTQYF
DNA: TGTGCCATCAGCTGGGGCAGGAGCACAGATACGCAGTATTTT
D: .
size: .
J: TRBJ2-3
V: TRBV6-8

CDR3: CASTQYGVVFRQGYYSPLHF
DNA: TGTGCCAGCACCCAATACGGCGTCGTATTCCGACAGGGCTATTATTCACCCCTCCACTTT
D: TRBD1
size: .
J: TRBJ1-6
V: TRBV7-1

CDR3: CASSHTQGGGGYTF
DNA: TGTGCCAGCAGCCATACTCAGGGAGGGGGCGGCTACACCTTC
D: TRBD1
size: .
J: TRBJ1-2
V: TRBV7-7

CDR3: CASSVDGASTDTQYF
DNA: TGCGCCAGCAGCGTGGACGGTGCTAGCACAGATACGCAGTATTTT
D: .
size: .
J: TRBJ2-3
V: TRBV5-1

CDR3: CASSRGPTENQPQHF
DNA: TGTGCCAGCTCCCGGGGCCCCACGGAGAATCAGCCCCAGCATTTT
D: .
size: .
J: TRBJ1-5
V: TRBV18

CDR3: CASSFPPTIQGALRADTQYF
DNA: TGTGCCAGCAGTTTTCCGCCGACTATACAGGGGGCATTGAGGGCAGATACGCAGTATTTT
D: TRBD1
size: .
J: TRBJ2-3
V: TRBV6-8

CDR3: CASSWGMGQWVNGYTF
DNA: TGTGCCAGCAGTTGGGGAATGGGACAGTGGGTTAACGGCTACACCTTC
D: TRBD1
size: .
J: TRBJ1-2
V: TRBV6-8

CDR3: CASSPYTVSHEQYF
DNA: TGTGCCAGCAGCCCCTACACAGTGTCCCACGAGCAGTACTTC
D: .
size: .
J: TRBJ2-7
V: TRBV7-1

CDR3: CASSEAGGLNQPQHF
DNA: TGTGCCAGCAGTGAAGCTGGGGGACTCAATCAGCCCCAGCATTTT
D: .
size: .
J: TRBJ1-5
V: TRBV6-1

CDR3: CASSTLGSNQPQHF
DNA: TGTGCCAGCAGTACCCTCGGGAGCAATCAGCCCCAGCATTTT
D: .
size: .
J: TRBJ1-5
V: TRBV6-8

CDR3: CASSLPGTVIQPQHF
DNA: TGTGCCAGCAGTCTCCCGGGGACGGTTATTCAGCCCCAGCATTTT
D: .
size: .
J: TRBJ1-5
V: TRBV28

CDR3: CASSGRERGVNEQFF
DNA: TGCGCCAGCTCAGGACGGGAGCGGGGGGTCAATGAGCAGTTCTTC
D: TRBD2
size: .
J: TRBJ2-1
V: TRBV5-1

CDR3: CASSGLAGQETQYF
DNA: TGTGCCAGCTCCGGACTAGCGGGTCAAGAGACCCAGTACTTC
D: TRBD2
size: .
J: TRBJ2-5
V: TRBV18

CDR3: CASRRDSFYEQYF
DNA: TGTGCCAGCCGCCGGGACAGCTTCTACGAGCAGTACTTC
D: TRBD1
size: .
J: TRBJ2-7
V: TRBV7-1

CDR3: CAKYDRGYGELFF
DNA: TGCGCCAAATACGACAGGGGGTACGGGGAGCTGTTTTTT
D: TRBD1
size: .
J: TRBJ2-2
V: TRBV10-2

CDR3: CASRQNEGVGGNTEAFF
DNA: TGTGCCAGCAGACAGAACGAGGGGGTTGGGGGGAACACTGAAGCTTTCTTT
D: .
size: .
J: TRBJ1-1
V: TRBV11-3

CDR3: CASSPSGTYEQYF
DNA: TGTGCCAGCAGCCCTAGCGGCACCTACGAGCAGTACTTC
D: TRBD2
size: .
J: TRBJ2-7
V: TRBV7-8

CDR3: CASSPPFNVKPQHF
DNA: TGTGCCAGCAGCCCACCCTTCAATGTTAAGCCCCAGCATTTT
D: .
size: .
J: TRBJ1-5
V: TRBV28

CDR3: CASSSGTGAYNEQFF
DNA: TGTGCCAGCAGCTCCGGGACAGGGGCCTACAATGAGCAGTTCTTC
D: TRBD1
size: .
J: TRBJ2-1
V: TRBV11-3

CDR3: CASSLDMARAVETQYF
DNA: TGTGCCAGCAGCTTAGATATGGCCAGGGCGGTAGAGACCCAGTACTTC
D: .
size: .
J: TRBJ2-5
V: TRBV11-3

CDR3: CASSVEGTEAFF
DNA: TGTGCCAGCAGCGTAGAGGGCACTGAAGCTTTCTTT
D: .
size: .
J: TRBJ1-1
V: TRBV9

CDR3: CASSFLTSRQGKLFF
DNA: TGTGCCAGCAGCTTCCTCACCTCTCGCCAAGGGAAACTGTTTTTT
D: .
size: few
J: TRBJ1-4
V: TRBV11-3

CDR3: CASSLVSTDTQYF
DNA: TGTGCCAGCAGCTTAGTATCGACAGATACGCAGTATTTT
D: .
size: .
J: TRBJ2-3
V: TRBV7-1

CDR3: CASSDGHGTEQFF
DNA: TGTGCCAGCAGTGACGGCCACGGTACTGAGCAGTTCTTC
D: .
size: .
J: TRBJ2-1
V: TRBV6-8

CDR3: CASSLSAALRGNEKLFF
DNA: TGTGCCAGCAGTTTATCCGCGGCCCTGAGGGGTAATGAAAAACTGTTTTTT
D: .
size: .
J: TRBJ1-4
V: TRBV28

CDR3: CASREQGSGANVLTF
DNA: TGTGCCAGCAGGGAACAGGGATCTGGGGCCAACGTCCTGACTTTC
D: .
size: .
J: TRBJ2-6
V: TRBV6-8

CDR3: CASSSSGRAANPTDTQYF
DNA: TGTGCCAGCAGTTCGAGCGGGAGGGCCGCGAATCCCACAGATACGCAGTATTTT
D: TRBD2
size: .
J: TRBJ2-3
V: TRBV28

CDR3: CASTGQGRNQPQHF
DNA: TGTGCCAGCACGGGACAGGGGAGAAATCAGCCCCAGCATTTT
D: TRBD1
size: .
J: TRBJ1-5
V: TRBV9

CDR3: CASSLGVNEQFF
DNA: TGTGCCAGCAGCCTGGGTGTGAATGAGCAGTTCTTC
D: .
size: .
J: TRBJ2-1
V: TRBV6-8

CDR3: CATSSRLAGGYNEQFF
DNA: TGTGCCACCAGCTCCCGGCTAGCGGGAGGTTACAATGAGCAGTTCTTC
D: TRBD2
size: .
J: TRBJ2-1
V: TRBV15

CDR3: CASTLDRENNYGYTF
DNA: TGCGCCAGCACCCTCGACAGGGAAAATAACTATGGCTACACCTTC
D: TRBD1
size: .
J: TRBJ1-2
V: TRBV5-1

CDR3: CASSDRGLYGYTF
DNA: TGTGCCAGCAGCGACAGGGGATTGTATGGCTACACCTTC
D: TRBD1
size: .
J: TRBJ1-2
V: TRBV6-8

CDR3: CASRAVDRGNNSPLHF
DNA: TGTGCCAGCCGCGCCGTGGACAGGGGAAATAATTCACCCCTCCACTTT
D: TRBD1
size: .
J: TRBJ1-6
V: TRBV28

CDR3: CASSTTGANYGYTF
DNA: TGTGCCAGTAGTACGACAGGAGCTAACTATGGCTACACCTTC
D: .
size: .
J: TRBJ1-2
V: TRBV19

CDR3: CASSYYYGGPTGELFF
DNA: TGTGCCAGCAGTTACTATTACGGGGGCCCAACCGGGGAGCTGTTTTTT
D: .
size: .
J: TRBJ2-2
V: TRBV6-8

CDR3: CASSSRAVYGYTF
DNA: TGTGCCAGCAGCTCGAGGGCCGTCTATGGCTACACCTTC
D: .
size: .
J: TRBJ1-2
V: TRBV7-8

CDR3: CASSRNPGPNEKLFF
DNA: TGCGCCAGCAGCCGGAATCCGGGACCAAATGAAAAACTGTTTTTT
D: .
size: .
J: TRBJ1-4
V: TRBV5-1

CDR3: CASSVDSVSGNTIYF
DNA: TGTGCCAGCAGCGTGGACAGCGTCTCAGGAAACACCATATATTTT
D: .
size: .
J: TRBJ1-3
V: TRBV7-1

CDR3: CASRDRGQVGNSPLHF
DNA: TGTGCCAGCAGGGACAGGGGGCAAGTGGGGAATTCACCCCTCCACTTT
D: .
size: .
J: TRBJ1-6
V: TRBV22-1

CDR3: CASSLGGWSTDTQYF
DNA: TGTGCCAGCAGTTTAGGAGGGTGGAGCACAGATACGCAGTATTTT
D: .
size: few
J: TRBJ2-3
V: TRBV28

CDR3: CASSYRETTYEQYF
DNA: TGTGCCAGCAGTTACAGGGAGACGACGTACGAGCAGTACTTC
D: .
size: .
J: TRBJ2-7
V: TRBV6-8

CDR3: CASSRSGAARANYGYTF
DNA: TGTGCCAGCAGCAGATCAGGGGCCGCTCGAGCTAACTATGGCTACACCTTC
D: .
size: .
J: TRBJ1-2
V: TRBV6-8

CDR3: CASSSSNDRADYGYTF
DNA: TGTGCCAGCAGCTCGTCGAATGACAGGGCCGACTATGGCTACACCTTC
D: TRBD1
size: .
J: TRBJ1-2
V: TRBV6-8